Presented here are 20 T cell receptor beta chains from one specimen sequenced in a study of T cell changes during pregnancy in multiple sclerosis. Clones were read by immunoSEQ multiplex PCR, and TCRdb kept only the in-frame ones, dropping some. The repertoire holds tens of thousands of clones, more than 75% seen once, with 1% to 1.5% in the top ten. The input for sequencing was peripheral blood, taken in the second trimester of pregnancy. The receptors here all came from a female donor with multiple sclerosis, enrolled in a pregnancy study.

The chain links TRBV10-2 to TRBJ1-6; D may be TRBD1 (6 bases). CDR1 WSHSY and CDR2 SAAADI come from the germline V gene. This CDR3 has 15 amino acids. V was clipped by 8 bases and J by 6 bases, with 17 bases between them. CDR3 DNA sequence: TGCGCCAGCGCCCCCCCCGGCAGGGGTAATTCACCCCTCCACTTT. Encoded protein: CASAPPGRGNSPLHF.

V is TRBV5-1 and J is TRBJ2-3; no firm D call. This CDR3 comprises 16 residues. V was shortened by 4 bases and J by 0 bases, with 15 bases between the two germline ends. Germline CDR1 and CDR2: SGHRS and YFSETQ. CDR3 bases: TGCGCCAGCAGCCTCCCTACTCAACCTAGCACAGATACGCAGTATTTT. It yields the protein CASSLPTQPSTDTQYF.

The V and J genes are TRBV12-2 and TRBJ2-7; TRBD2, the table's D call, was not compared with the DNA. TRBV12-2 is shown as a pseudogene. This CDR3 comprises 19 residues. CDR3 in amino acids: CARLAKALRFIRGTYEQYF. The CDR3 bases are TGTGCAAGACTAGCTAAGGCCCTGCGCTTCATACGGGGGACCTACGAGCAGTACTTC.

The V and J genes are TRBV9 and TRBJ1-6, with D perhaps TRBD1 (5 bases). The germline CDR1 and CDR2 sequences are SGDLS and YYNGEE. The CDR3 is 17 amino acids. The ends were cut back, 0 bases at V and 2 bases at J, with 12 bases in the middle. CDR3 amino acids: CASSVGQSRTYNSPLHF. In DNA, the CDR3 is TGTGCCAGCAGCGTAGGACAGTCACGCACCTATAATTCACCCCTCCACTTT.

The chain has TRBV5-1 and TRBJ2-3, with D unclear. The V end lost 2 bases, the J end lost 4 bases, and 11 bases lay between the germline ends. The CDR3 loop spans 14 amino acids. Looked up from germline, CDR1 is SGHRS and CDR2 is YFSETQ. The CDR3 DNA sequence: TGCGCCAGCAGCTTTTCGAGGCCCTCAGATACGCAGTATTTT. Encoded protein: CASSFSRPSDTQYF.

The V gene is TRBV18, the J gene TRBJ1-1; 10 bases are a match to TRBD1. The germline gives CDR1 KGHSH, CDR2 LQKENI. CDR3 length equals 16 residues. J lost 5 bases, V lost 4 bases, and 10 bases had no gene match. The CDR3 reads CASSRMRQGANTEAFF. The CDR3 DNA is TGTGCCAGCTCACGGATGCGACAGGGGGCGAATACTGAAGCTTTCTTT.

The V gene is TRBV5-5, the J gene TRBJ2-5; D perhaps matches TRBD1 (5 bases). Trimming stripped 0 bases from V and 2 bases from J, with 11 bases between. This CDR3 has 15 amino acids. Germline V gene lookup returns CDR1 SGHKS and CDR2 YYEKEE (reference sequence). CDR3 in amino acids: CASSLAWTSQETQYF. In nucleotides, the CDR3 is TGTGCCAGCAGCTTGGCTTGGACAAGTCAAGAGACCCAGTACTTC.

This clone was detected once. V is TRBV2 and J is TRBJ2-2, with TRBD1 matching over 9 bases. This CDR3 comprises 15 residues. Germline V CDR1 and CDR2: SNHLY, FYNNEI. Trimming at V came to 6 bases and at J to 5 bases, leaving 7 bases not matched to a gene. The CDR3 DNA sequence: TGTGCCAGCAGGCGGACAGGGGAGGGTACCGGGGAGCTGTTTTTT. Its translation is CASRRTGEGTGELFF.

This chain joins TRBV4-1 and TRBJ2-3, with D maybe TRBD2 (5 bases). Trimming removed 0 bases from V and 10 bases from J, with 14 bases in between. The CDR3 extends over 14 amino acids. Germline V CDR1 and CDR2: MGHRA, YSYEKL. CDR3 in amino acids: CASSQDERGRAQYF. The CDR3 DNA reads TGCGCCAGCAGCCAAGATGAGCGAGGGCGTGCGCAGTATTTT.

The J gene is TRBJ2-2, the V gene TRBV6-5; TRBD1 agrees at 7 bases. The CDR3 sequence is 14 residues long. The germline CDR1 and CDR2 sequences are MNHEY and SVGAGI. J was trimmed by 4 bases and V by 4 bases; bases with no gene match: 3. The CDR3 sequence: CASSSWTGTGELFF. As DNA, the CDR3 is TGTGCCAGCAGTTCGTGGACAGGCACCGGGGAGCTGTTTTTT.

This clone has only a few counts. The genes are TRBV2 and TRBJ2-7; 8 nucleotides line up with TRBD1. With V trimmed by 6 bases and J by 0 bases, 4 bases remained unmatched. CDR3 length equals 14 residues. The V gene's germline CDR1 is SNHLY and CDR2 FYNNEI. The CDR3 reads CASRRQGNSYEQYF. CDR3 DNA: TGTGCCAGCAGACGACAGGGGAACTCCTACGAGCAGTACTTC.

The V gene is TRBV19, the J gene TRBJ2-7, with 7 bases fitting TRBD2. CDR1 and CDR2 from the germline V gene are LNHDA and SQIVND (reference sequence). The CDR3 loop spans 12 amino acids. V shed 4 bases, J shed 4 bases, and the junction held 1 base outside the gene matches. The CDR3 coding sequence is TGTGCCAGTAGTAAGGGAGGGTACGAGCAGTACTTC. Residues: CASSKGGYEQYF. Full variable domain (missing parts from reference TRBV19 and TRBJ2-7): DGGITQSPKYLFRKEGQNVTLSCEQNLNHDAMYWYRQDPGQGLRLIYYSQIVNDFQKGDIAEGYSVSREKKESFPLTVTSAQKNPTAFYLCASSKGGYEQYFGPGTRLTVT.

The V gene is TRBV7-2, the J gene TRBJ1-5, with D tentatively TRBD1 (5 bases). This CDR3 region has 16 residues. Germline V gives CDR1 SGHTA, CDR2 FQGNSA. Trimming took off 1 base at V and 5 bases at J, with 15 bases between the two ends. The CDR3 DNA reads as TGTGCCAGCAGCTTAGTTAGTGCAGGGAGGTATCAGCCCCAGCATTTT. Protein: CASSLVSAGRYQPQHF.

This clone was seen a single time. The genes are TRBV5-1 and TRBJ1-6; TRBD1 might be the D (5 bases). Germline lookup yields CDR1 SGHRS and CDR2 YFSETQ. The CDR3 loop spans 17 amino acids. Trimming took off 1 base at V and 10 bases at J, with 21 bases between the two ends. The CDR3 spells CASSLKSVGAGNSPLHF. CDR3 sequence (DNA): TGCGCCAGCAGCTTGAAATCGGTTGGGGCAGGGAACTCACCCCTCCACTTT.

The V gene is TRBV19, the J gene TRBJ1-1, with D possibly TRBD1 on 6 matching bases. Trimming left V 5 bases short and J 13 bases short, with 17 bases between. Germline CDR1 reads LNHDA; CDR2 reads SQIVND (reference sequence). This CDR3 is built from 12 residues. The CDR3 bases are TGTGCCAGTAGTCACCGGGACACGGTGATTTTCTTT. Its protein product is CASSHRDTVIFF.

The chain recombines TRBV4-1 with TRBJ2-7, with 9 bases aligning to TRBD1. The germline V gene has CDR1 MGHRA and CDR2 YSYEKL. The V gene end was trimmed by 4 bases and the J gene end by 5 bases; junction bases not matched to a gene: 6. The CDR3 contains 14 residues. CDR3 nucleotides: TGCGCCAGCAGCCGACCGGGACAGGGAAACGAGCAGTACTTC. Its protein product is CASSRPGQGNEQYF.

V and J are TRBV30 and TRBJ2-5, with 9 bases that match TRBD1. Losses at the gene ends were 3 bases for V and 4 bases for J; bases not matched to a gene: 15. This CDR3 is built from 17 residues. CDR1 and CDR2 (germline): GTSNPN, SVGIG (reference sequence). The CDR3 DNA follows: TGTGCCTGGAGGAGCGTGGGGACAGGGCGTTCTCGAGAGACCCAGTACTTC. Translating it yields CAWRSVGTGRSRETQYF. The variable domain in full, with the rest retrieved from reference TRBV30 and TRBJ2-5, is SQTIHQWPATLVQPVGSPLSLECTVEGTSNPNLYWYRQAAGRGLQLLFYSVGIGQISSEVPQNLSASRPQDRQFILSSKKLLLSDSGFYLCAWRSVGTGRSRETQYFGPGTRLLVL.

The chain employs TRBV7-2 and TRBJ1-1; no reliable D call. The CDR3 loop spans 14 amino acids. Between the trimmed V and J ends, which lost 1 base and 3 bases, there was a span of 9 bases. Germline V gene data show CDR1 as SGHTA and CDR2 as FQGNSA. CDR3 residues: CASSLDFSDTEAFF. DNA for the CDR3: TGTGCCAGCAGCTTAGATTTCAGTGACACTGAAGCTTTCTTT.

The chain uses TRBV4-3 and TRBJ1-2; D is ambiguous. The CDR3 covers 16 residues. Trimming took off 3 bases at V and 0 bases at J, with 14 bases between the two ends. Germline lookup yields CDR1 LGHNA and CDR2 YSLEER. CDR3 nucleotides: TGCGCCAGCAGCCAGGGATCCGTCGGGACTAACTATGGCTACACCTTC. Translation: CASSQGSVGTNYGYTF.

The J gene is TRBJ1-3, the V gene TRBV5-6; the D is unclear. CDR1 is SGHDT, CDR2 YYEEEE, per germline. Trimming cost V 2 bases and J 1 base, with 10 bases left between them. This CDR3 has 15 residues. Here the CDR3 reads CASSFRVESGNTIYF. In DNA form, the CDR3 reads TGTGCCAGCAGCTTCCGGGTCGAATCTGGAAACACCATATATTTT.